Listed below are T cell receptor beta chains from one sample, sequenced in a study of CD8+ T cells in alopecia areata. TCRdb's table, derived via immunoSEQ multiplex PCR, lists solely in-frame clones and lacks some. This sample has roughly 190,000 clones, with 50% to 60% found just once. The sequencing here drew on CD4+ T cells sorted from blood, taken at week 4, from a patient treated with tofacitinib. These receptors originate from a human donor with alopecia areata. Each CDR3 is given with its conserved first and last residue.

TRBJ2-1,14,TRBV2,CASSLRRTGGEQFF
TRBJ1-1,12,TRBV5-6,CASSLVPTEAFF
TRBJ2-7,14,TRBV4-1,CASSQPLTGNEQYF
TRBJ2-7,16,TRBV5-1,CASSLGTSAASYEQYF
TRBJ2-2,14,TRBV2,CASSEGRNTGELFF
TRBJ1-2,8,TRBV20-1,CSATGGTF
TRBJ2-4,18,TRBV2,CASRNDRGPFLAKNIQYF
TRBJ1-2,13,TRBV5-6,CASSLLDRDGYTF
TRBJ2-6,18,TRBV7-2,CASSPSDRGGVGANVLTF
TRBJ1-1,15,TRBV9,CASSVVGQMNTEAFF
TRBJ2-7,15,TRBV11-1,CASSGKGQGIYEQYF
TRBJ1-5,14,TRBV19,CASSITWGNQPQHF
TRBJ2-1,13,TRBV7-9,CASPPGGRNEQFF
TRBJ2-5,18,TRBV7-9,CASSPRRTSGGAVETQYF
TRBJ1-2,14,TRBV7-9,CASSYRDRDGGYTF
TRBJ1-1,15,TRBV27,CASSLHTVPNTEAFF
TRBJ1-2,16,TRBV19,CASSIPAGTTGRGYTF
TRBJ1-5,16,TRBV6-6,CASRVHGTGANQPQHF
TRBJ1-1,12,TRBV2,CASSENGRQAFF
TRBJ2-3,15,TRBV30,CAWSRDFQRTDTQYF
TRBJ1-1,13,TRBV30,CAWNGGANTEAFF
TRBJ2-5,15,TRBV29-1,CSVEVGGQKQETQYF
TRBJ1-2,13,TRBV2,CASGAAGMDGYTF
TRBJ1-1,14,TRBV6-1,CASRRTGMDTEAFF
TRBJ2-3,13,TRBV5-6,CASSKPGHNTQYF
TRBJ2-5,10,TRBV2,CASGGETQYF
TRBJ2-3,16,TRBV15,CATSMMRQGPTDTQYF
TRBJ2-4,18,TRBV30,CAWSVPGLSGGTKNIQYF
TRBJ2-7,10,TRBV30,CAWGLSEQYF
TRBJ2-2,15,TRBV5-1,CASSLRELNTGELFF
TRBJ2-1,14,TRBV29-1,CSAKTGGGMNEQFF
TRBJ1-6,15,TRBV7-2,CASIGGGRYNSPLHF
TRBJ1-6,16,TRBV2,CASSEEGTGLNSPLHF
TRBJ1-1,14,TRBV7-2,CASSLEGTATEAFF
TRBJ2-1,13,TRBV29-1,CSVVARVYNEQFF
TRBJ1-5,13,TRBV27,CASSLLVGQPQHF
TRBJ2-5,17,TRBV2,CASGAGQVLIVKETQYF
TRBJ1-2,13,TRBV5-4,CASSLQGNYGYTF
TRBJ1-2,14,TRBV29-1,CSVEKDRGSYGYTF
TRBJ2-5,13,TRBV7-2,CASSLVPRETQYF
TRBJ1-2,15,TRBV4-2,CASSQEAGEGYGYTF
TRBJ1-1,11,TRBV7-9,CASRSNTEAFF
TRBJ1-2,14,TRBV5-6,CASSTGQGARGYTF
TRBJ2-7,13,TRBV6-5,CASRPGGRGEQYF
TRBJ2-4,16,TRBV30,CAWSPPLPQAKNIQYF
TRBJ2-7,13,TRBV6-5,CASSLAGTYEQYF
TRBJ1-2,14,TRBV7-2,CASSLRGGEDGYTF
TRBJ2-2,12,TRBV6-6,CASSLGTGELFF
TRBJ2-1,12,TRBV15,CATSEGYNEQFF
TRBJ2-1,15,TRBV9,CASSVGQGSYNEQFF
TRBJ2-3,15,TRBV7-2,CASRDRALSTDTQYF
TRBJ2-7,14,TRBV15,CATSARLQGEEQYF
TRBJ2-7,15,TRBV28,CASSFASGGTYEQYF
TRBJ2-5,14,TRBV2,CASSLLAGVETQYF
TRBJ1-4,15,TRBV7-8,CASSFGRGGNEKLFF
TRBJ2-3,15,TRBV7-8,CASSLARLVTDTQYF
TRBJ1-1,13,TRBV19,CASSREENTEAFF
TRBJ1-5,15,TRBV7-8,CASSSQGYSNQPQHF
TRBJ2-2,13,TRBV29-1,CSVEVSKGGELFF
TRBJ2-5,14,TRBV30,CAWSVQGTAKTQYF